A single sample gave rise to the 32 T cell receptor beta chains below, sequenced in a study of Graves' ophthalmopathy and Graves' hyperthyroidism. Amplification targeted the TCR beta CDR3 regions, with RNA transcripts as the source material. Amplification began with first-round RT-PCR using HTBI primers, then second-round multiplex PCR was performed. TCRdb itself ran the multiplex PCR reads through MiXCR, one entry per CDR3 protein. The sample records 650,000 to 900,000 distinct CDR3 sequences, 40% being singletons. The sequenced material came from peripheral blood. The receptors derive from an adult man with Graves' ophthalmopathy.

There are many counts of this clonotype. The V gene is TRBV7-9, the J gene TRBJ2-7; 13 nucleotides line up with TRBD2. Trimming removed 5 bases from V and 5 bases from J; junction bases left unmatched: 9. The CDR3 spans 16 residues. Germline V gives CDR1 SEHNR, CDR2 FQNEAQ (reference sequence). The CDR3 spells CASSPSGLAGVNEQYF. The CDR3 DNA sequence: TGTGCCAGCAGCCCCTCCGGACTAGCGGGAGTAAACGAGCAGTACTTC.

V is TRBV7-9 and J is TRBJ2-7; a weak D match, TRBD2 (5 bases). V was trimmed by 2 bases and J by 5 bases, leaving 10 bases between them. This CDR3 comprises 13 residues. Germline CDR1 SEHNR, CDR2 FQNEAQ (reference sequence). CDR3 nucleotide sequence: TGTGCCAGCAGCTTAATAGCCGGGAACGAGCAGTACTTC. This codes for CASSLIAGNEQYF.

This clonotype was counted between two and nine times. This sequence joins TRBV3-1 and TRBJ1-1, with 7 bases that match TRBD1. The CDR3 sequence is 12 residues long. The junction had 2 bases not matched to a gene; V was cut back by 0 bases and J by 10 bases. Germline lookup yields CDR1 LGHDT and CDR2 YNNKEL (reference sequence). In DNA form, the CDR3 reads TGTGCCAGCAGCCAAGAAGCAGGGGGAGCTTTCTTT. The encoded protein is CASSQEAGGAFF.

This clonotype was picked up many times. The J gene is TRBJ2-7, the V gene TRBV2; a weak D match, TRBD1 (6 bases). The CDR3 covers 14 residues. CDR1 and CDR2 (germline): SNHLY, FYNNEI. Trimming pared 6 bases from V and 0 bases from J, leaving 12 bases between. The CDR3 protein is CASSWTAISYEQYF. CDR3 DNA sequence: TGTGCCAGCAGCTGGACAGCCATCTCCTACGAGCAGTACTTC.

The rearrangement joins TRBV5-1 to TRBJ2-7; 12 bases agree with TRBD2. This CDR3 is built from 15 residues. Germline lookup yields CDR1 SGHRS and CDR2 YFSETQ. The ends lost 4 bases at V and 5 bases at J; junction bases unmatched: 7. DNA of the CDR3: TGCGCCAGCAGCCTCACTAGCGGGAGGTTCCACGAGCAGTACTTC. Protein sequence: CASSLTSGRFHEQYF.

This clonotype was detected many times. This chain uses TRBV2 with TRBJ1-2; weak D call: TRBD1 (6 bases). Germline V CDR1 and CDR2: SNHLY, FYNNEI. V shed 7 bases and J shed 3 bases, with 12 bases lying between them. The CDR3 totals 13 residues. The CDR3 spells CASKEYRDYGYTF. The CDR3 DNA follows: TGTGCCAGCAAGGAGTACAGGGACTATGGCTACACCTTC.

This clonotype was recorded a few times. This chain uses TRBV7-9 with TRBJ2-2, with 8 bases aligning to TRBD2. The V gene end was trimmed by 1 base and the J gene end by 6 bases; junction bases not matched to a gene: 16. Per the germline V gene, CDR1 is SEHNR and CDR2 is FQNEAQ (reference sequence). The CDR3 is 19 residues long. The CDR3 nucleotides are TGTGCCAGCAGCTTAGTAGCGGGGCCCCTACTATCCTCGTCCGGGGAGCTGTTTTTT. Its translation: CASSLVAGPLLSSSGELFF.

This clonotype was observed a single time. In DNA form, the CDR3 reads TGTGCCACCAGCAGAGGCTCACAGGGACTCAATCAGCCCCAGCATTTT. The encoded protein is CATSRGSQGLNQPQHF. The genes are TRBV15 and TRBJ1-5, with a possible D match to TRBD1 (6 bases). The V end was cut by 1 base, the J end by 3 bases, with 13 bases between. Germline loops: CDR1 LNHNV, CDR2 YYDKDF (reference sequence). The CDR3 runs to 16 residues.

The chain joins TRBV19 to TRBJ1-6; no definite D call. Germline-derived CDR1 and CDR2 are LNHDA and SQIVND (reference sequence). The V end was cut by 6 bases, the J end by 0 bases, with 15 bases between. CDR3 size: 17 residues. CDR3 sequence: CASSPGATSSYNSPLHF. CDR3 nucleotides: TGTGCCAGTAGCCCGGGAGCGACTAGCTCCTATAATTCACCCCTCCACTTT.

As for this clonotype: Possible read error: a much larger clone is one base away. V is TRBV7-6 and J is TRBJ2-2, with D possibly TRBD2 on 6 matching bases. The CDR3 length is 16 residues. Germline V gene data show CDR1 as SGHVS and CDR2 as FNYEAQ. The CDR3 reads CTSSLANGGYTGELFF. In DNA, the CDR3 is TGTACCAGCAGCTTAGCTAACGGGGGATACACCGGGGAGCTGTTTTTT.

To note about this clonotype: A read error may produce the germline difference seen at one junction end. This chain links TRBV24-1 with TRBJ1-5, with D hard to call. Germline lookup yields CDR1 KGHDR and CDR2 SFDVKD. This CDR3 is built from 14 residues. The CDR3 DNA follows: TGTGCCAGCAGTCAATGGTCATCAAATCAGCCCCAGCATTTT. This codes for CASSQWSSNQPQHF.

V and J are TRBV29-1 and TRBJ2-5, with D maybe TRBD1 (5 bases). This CDR3 is 11 amino acids long. The germline CDR1 and CDR2 sequences are SQVTM and ANQGSEA. DNA for the CDR3: TGCAGTTTGCAGGGCCGAGAGACCCAGTACTTC. Its protein product is CSLQGRETQYF.

Notes on this clonotype: A much larger clone lies one base from this, so it may be a read error. The chain recombines TRBV9 with TRBJ2-6; the D is unclear. Germline CDR1 SGDLS, CDR2 YYNGEE. The length of the CDR3 is 16 residues. CDR3: CASGVGLSSGANVLTF. CDR3 sequence (DNA): TGTGCCAGCGGCGTAGGTCTTAGCTCTGGGGCCAACGTCCTGACTTTC.

This clonotype turned up a few times. CDR3 region: CATSDLQGASNTGELFF. CDR3 coding DNA: TGTGCCACCAGTGATTTGCAGGGGGCTAGCAACACCGGGGAGCTGTTTTTT. The V call is TRBV24-1, the J call TRBJ2-2; the match to TRBD1 covers 8 bases. From germline, CDR1 is KGHDR and CDR2 SFDVKD. The CDR3 is 17 amino acids. Trimming took 0 bases from V and 2 from J; bases not matched to a gene: 4.

This clonotype was counted at least ten times. The rearrangement joins TRBV20-1 to TRBJ1-5; TRBD1 agrees at 9 bases. The V gene's germline CDR1 is DFQATT and CDR2 SNEGSKA (reference sequence). The CDR3 contains 13 residues. V lost 6 bases and J lost 7; bases outside the gene matches: 7. The chain's CDR3 is CSATGQGDQPQHF. In DNA form, the CDR3 reads TGCAGTGCAACGGGACAGGGCGACCAGCCCCAGCATTTT.

A note on this clonotype: This may come from a read error, since a much larger clone is one base off. This rearrangement joins TRBV20-1 to TRBJ1-2, with D unclear. Germline CDR1 reads DFQATT; CDR2 reads SNEGSKA (reference sequence). Trimming shortened V by 3 bases and J by 4 bases, and 9 bases separated the two germline ends. This CDR3 contains 12 residues. For the CDR3, the DNA is TGCAGTGCTAGTGTTGGCGGCTATGGCTACACCTTC. Protein: CSASVGGYGYTF.

As regards this clonotype: Mismatch with germline at one junction end may stem from a read error. The chain joins TRBV10-2 to TRBJ2-5, with a possible D match to TRBD2 (6 bases). The CDR3 sequence is 14 residues long. Per the germline V gene, CDR1 is WSHSY and CDR2 is SAAADI. CDR3 protein: CASSQTPGGETRYF. The CDR3 DNA is TGCGCCAGCAGTCAAACACCCGGGGGAGAGACCCGGTACTTC.

This sequence joins TRBV7-6 and TRBJ2-7; weak D call: TRBD1 (5 bases). The DNA end lines up better with TRBJ2-1; the J call may be wrong. Germline CDR1 reads SGHVS; CDR2 reads FNYEAQ. This CDR3 is 17 amino acids long. The CDR3 DNA reads as TGTGCCAGCAGCGCAGTGGACACCGTCCCCTCCTACAATGAGCAGTTCTTC. Protein product: CASSAVDTVPSYNEQFF.

V is TRBV19 and J is TRBJ1-2; no reliable D call. CDR3 length: 18 amino acids. Germline lookup yields CDR1 LNHDA and CDR2 SQIVND (reference sequence). The germline V and J ends were trimmed by 2 bases and 2 bases, with 21 bases remaining between them. The CDR3, as DNA: TGTGCCAGTAGTATATCGCCCCTTGGCACCTTGCGGAACTATGGCTACACCTTC. Its translation: CASSISPLGTLRNYGYTF.

The chain couples TRBV20-1 to TRBJ1-1; TRBD1 is a possible D gene (6 bases). V lost 3 bases and J lost 4, with 15 bases in between. The CDR3 is 14 residues long. Germline CDR1 and CDR2: DFQATT and SNEGSKA (reference sequence). The CDR3 region is CSASRGAVATEAFF. CDR3 DNA sequence: TGCAGTGCTAGTCGGGGGGCGGTGGCCACTGAAGCTTTCTTT.

The CDR3: CASSIDHGQGEETQYF. CDR3 DNA sequence: TGTGCCAGTAGTATAGATCATGGACAGGGGGAAGAGACCCAGTACTTC. The chain is built from TRBV19 and TRBJ2-5, with TRBD1 matching over 10 bases. The CDR3 loop spans 16 amino acids. Per germline, CDR1 LNHDA and CDR2 SQIVND (reference sequence). J lost 3 bases, V lost 0 bases, and 4 bases had no gene match.

This clonotype occurred a few times. The chain carries TRBV25-1 and TRBJ1-1; no clear D. The germline CDR1 and CDR2 sequences are MGHDK and SYGVNS. V gave up 11 bases and J gave up 5 bases, with 12 bases separating them. This CDR3 comprises 11 residues. The CDR3 here is CAWSRGTEAFF. The CDR3 DNA sequence: TGTGCCTGGAGTCGGGGTACTGAAGCTTTCTTT.

There are a few counts of this clonotype. V and J are TRBV12-3 or TRBV12-4 and TRBJ2-5, with D unresolved. V dropped 10 bases and J dropped 4 bases, with 10 bases sitting between them. The CDR3 runs to 11 residues. CDR3 amino acids: CATGPRETQYF. CDR3 sequence (DNA): TGTGCCACCGGGCCCCGAGAGACCCAGTACTTC.

The table lists this clonotype with a few counts. At one end the junction does not follow the germline gene, possibly because of a read error. The chain combines TRBV7-9 with TRBJ1-1; unclear D gene. CDR1 is SEHNR, CDR2 FQNEAQ, per germline (reference sequence). This CDR3 spans 14 amino acids. This CDR3 is CASSFSDPNTEAFF. In nucleotides, the CDR3 is TGCGCCAGCAGCTTTTCCGACCCGAACACTGAAGCTTTCTTT.

The J gene is TRBJ2-2, the V gene TRBV12-3 or TRBV12-4; D gene uncertain. The CDR3 extends over 13 amino acids. The CDR3 sequence is CASGTEGAGELFF. CDR3 nucleotide sequence: TGTGCTAGTGGTACCGAAGGCGCCGGGGAGCTGTTTTTT.

V usage is TRBV6-4 and J usage is TRBJ1-1; TRBD1 matches at 7 bases. Germline values: CDR1 MRHNA, CDR2 SNTAGT. The ends lost 0 bases at V and 4 bases at J; junction bases unmatched: 11. The CDR3 is 17 residues long. CDR3 sequence reads: CASSDSRLKGARTEAFF. The CDR3 DNA is TGTGCCAGCAGTGACTCGAGATTAAAGGGGGCGCGCACTGAAGCTTTCTTT.

To note about this clonotype: A read error may be the cause here, since a much bigger clone is one base away. The chain links TRBV7-7 to TRBJ2-7; a weak D match, TRBD1 (6 bases). The V gene's germline CDR1 is SSHAT and CDR2 FNYEAQ (reference sequence). This CDR3 is 14 amino acids long. The CDR3 sequence is CASSIDRSSYGQYF. The CDR3 DNA follows: TGTGCCAGCAGCATTGACAGGAGCTCCTACGGGCAGTACTTC. Together with reference TRBV7-7 and TRBJ2-7, the CDR3 gives the full variable domain: GAGVSQSPRYKVTKRGQDVTLRCDPISSHATLYWYQQALGQGPEFLTYFNYEAQPDKSGLPSDRFSAERPEGSISTLTIQRTEQRDSAMYRCASSIDRSSYGQYFGPGTRLTVT.

The V gene is TRBV20-1, the J gene TRBJ2-2; D gene unclear. Looked up from germline, CDR1 is DFQATT and CDR2 is SNEGSKA (reference sequence). The V end was cut by 8 bases, the J end by 4 bases, with 20 bases between. There are 15 residues in the CDR3. CDR3 sequence reads: CSMTDPNYGTGELFF. CDR3 nucleotide sequence: TGCAGTATGACGGACCCAAACTATGGCACCGGGGAGCTGTTTTTT.

The rearrangement joins TRBV7-9 to TRBJ2-7, with D possibly matching TRBD1 (6 bases). The CDR3 sequence is 15 residues long. Per germline, CDR1 SEHNR and CDR2 FQNEAQ (reference sequence). CDR3 protein: CASSQIYAKDSQQYV. CDR3 in DNA: TGCGCCAGCAGCCAAATATACGCCAAGGACAGCCAGCAGTACGTC.

About this clonotype: The conserved final phenylalanine or tryptophan is absent from the CDR3, which likely points to a read error. The V call is TRBV4-2, the J call TRBJ2-5; perhaps TRBD2 as D (6 bases). The V gene lost 0 bases and the J gene lost 1 base, with 15 bases spanning the gap. CDR3 length equals 17 residues. CDR1 is LGHNA, CDR2 YNFKEQ, per germline. The CDR3 sequence: CASSQDRGGPIQETQYL. The CDR3 nucleotides read TGTGCCAGCAGCCAAGATCGTGGAGGGCCTATCCAAGAGACCCAGTACCTC.

Turning to this clonotype: A much more abundant neighbour one base away suggests this may be a read error. J is TRBJ1-5 and V is TRBV19; TRBD1 is a possible D gene (5 bases). The V end was cut by 7 bases, the J end by 0 bases, with 13 bases between. The length of the CDR3 is 15 residues. Germline-derived CDR1 and CDR2 are LNHDA and SQIVND (reference sequence). CDR3 protein: CASTGLRYSNQPQHF. CDR3 bases: TGTGCCAGTACGGGACTACGGTATAGCAATCAGCCCCAGCATTTT.

In this sample, this clonotype turned up once. V gene TRBV10-2 combines with J gene TRBJ2-7, with 8 positions matching TRBD1. This CDR3 contains 13 residues. The germline V gene encodes CDR1 WSHSY and CDR2 SAAADI. With V trimmed by 10 bases and J by 6 bases, 11 bases remained unmatched. The CDR3: CATETGASSEQYF. In DNA, the CDR3 is TGCGCCACAGAGACAGGGGCGTCATCCGAGCAGTACTTC.